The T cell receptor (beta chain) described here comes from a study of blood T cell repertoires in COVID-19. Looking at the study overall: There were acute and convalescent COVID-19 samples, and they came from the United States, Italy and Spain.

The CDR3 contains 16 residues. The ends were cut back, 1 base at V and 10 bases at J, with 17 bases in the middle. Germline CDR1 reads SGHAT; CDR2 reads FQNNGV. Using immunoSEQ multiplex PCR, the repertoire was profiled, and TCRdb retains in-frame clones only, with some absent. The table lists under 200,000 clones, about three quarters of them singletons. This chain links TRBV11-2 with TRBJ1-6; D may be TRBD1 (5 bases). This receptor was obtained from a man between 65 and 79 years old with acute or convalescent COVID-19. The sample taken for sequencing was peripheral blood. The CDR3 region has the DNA TGTGCCAGCAGCTTAGCTGGGGCAGGGCCAGGATCACCCCTCCACTTT. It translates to CASSLAGAGPGSPLHF.